This TCR beta chain was sequenced for a study of blood T cell repertoires in COVID-19. Study background: From the United States, Italy and Spain came samples of acute and convalescent COVID-19.

Original methodology: Cell counts per sample came from amplifying reference gene primers. The data were produced by immunoSEQ multiplex PCR, yet TCRdb's version contains in-frame clones alone and is incomplete. V, J and clone size reflect that table, while D and trimming were determined from the DNA. The table has approximately 210,000 clones, around 92% seen once. This CDR3 has 16 amino acids. From germline, CDR1 is SGHRS and CDR2 YFSETQ. V shed 6 bases, J shed 7 bases, and the junction held 15 bases outside the gene matches. The rearrangement links TRBV5-1 to TRBJ2-1, with 8 positions matching TRBD2. The material sequenced was peripheral blood. The sequence was collected from a man aged 30 to 39 with acute or convalescent COVID-19. The CDR3 loop reads CASNPMGLVPMNEQFF. The CDR3 bases are TGCGCCAGCAACCCTATGGGACTAGTCCCAATGAATGAGCAGTTCTTC.